The clone carrying this T cell receptor beta chain was counted many times. Germline loops: CDR1 SGHVS, CDR2 FQNEAQ. The CDR3 runs 16 residues. The J segment lost 0 bases and the V segment lost 6 bases, leaving 6 bases of the junction unmatched. Researchers amplified the TCR beta CDR3 regions from RNA transcripts. Using the HTBI primer set, a first-round RT-PCR was run on the TCR CDR3. TCRdb processed the multiplex PCR reads anew with MiXCR; each CDR3 protein has one entry. The sample holds around 440,000 distinct CDR3 sequences, 15% to 18% seen once. This entry comes from a study of T cells in Graves' hyperthyroidism and ophthalmopathy. Diagnosing involved the use of clinical symptoms, serum thyroxine and TRAb, thyroid ultrasound and orbital computed tomography. Using 9.5 to 10 ml of fresh peripheral blood, PBMCs were prepared.

The TCR sequence derives from a woman aged 18-29 years with Graves' hyperthyroidism. This sequence joins TRBV7-8 and TRBJ2-2, with 8 bases identical to TRBD1. Sequenced sample: blood. This CDR3 is CASRMQGAANTGELFF. In DNA, the CDR3 is TGTGCCAGCAGGATGCAGGGGGCTGCGAACACCGGGGAGCTGTTTTTT.